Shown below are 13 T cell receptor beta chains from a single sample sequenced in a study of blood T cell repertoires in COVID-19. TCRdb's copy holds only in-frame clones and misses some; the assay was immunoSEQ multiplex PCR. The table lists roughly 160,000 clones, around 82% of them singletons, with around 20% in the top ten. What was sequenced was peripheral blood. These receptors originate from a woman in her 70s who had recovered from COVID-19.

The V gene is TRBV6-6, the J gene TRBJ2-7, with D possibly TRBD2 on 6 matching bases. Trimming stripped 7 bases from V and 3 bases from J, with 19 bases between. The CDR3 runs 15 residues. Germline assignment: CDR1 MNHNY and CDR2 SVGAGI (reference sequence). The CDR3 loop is CASTPRGWGYYEQYF. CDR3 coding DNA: TGTGCCAGCACCCCCCGGGGGTGGGGCTACTACGAGCAGTACTTC.

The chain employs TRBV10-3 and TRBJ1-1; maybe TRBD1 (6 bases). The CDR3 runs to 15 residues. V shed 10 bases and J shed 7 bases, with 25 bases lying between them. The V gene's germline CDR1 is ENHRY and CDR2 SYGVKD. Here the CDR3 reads CASGSYRDKSFEAFF. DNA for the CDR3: TGTGCCAGCGGCTCCTATCGGGACAAATCATTTGAAGCTTTCTTT.

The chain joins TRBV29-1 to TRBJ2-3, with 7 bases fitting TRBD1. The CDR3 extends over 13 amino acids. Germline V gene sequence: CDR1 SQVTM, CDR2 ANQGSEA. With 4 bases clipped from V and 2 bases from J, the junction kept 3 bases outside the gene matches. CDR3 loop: CSVAGQYTDTQYF. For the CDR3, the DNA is TGCAGCGTTGCGGGACAGTACACAGATACGCAGTATTTT.

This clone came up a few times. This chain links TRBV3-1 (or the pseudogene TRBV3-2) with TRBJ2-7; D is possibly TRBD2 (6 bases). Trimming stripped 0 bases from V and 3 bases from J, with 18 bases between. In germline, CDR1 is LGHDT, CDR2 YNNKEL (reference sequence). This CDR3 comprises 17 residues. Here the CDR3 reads CASSQDGPGLKNYEQYF. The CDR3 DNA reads TGTGCCAGCAGCCAAGATGGACCGGGACTCAAGAACTACGAGCAGTACTTC.

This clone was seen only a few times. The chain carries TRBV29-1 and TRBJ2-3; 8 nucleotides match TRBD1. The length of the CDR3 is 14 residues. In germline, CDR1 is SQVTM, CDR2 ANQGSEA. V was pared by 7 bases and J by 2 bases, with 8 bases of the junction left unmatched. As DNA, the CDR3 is TGCAGCGGACGGACAGGGCGCGACACAGATACGCAGTATTTT. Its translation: CSGRTGRDTDTQYF.

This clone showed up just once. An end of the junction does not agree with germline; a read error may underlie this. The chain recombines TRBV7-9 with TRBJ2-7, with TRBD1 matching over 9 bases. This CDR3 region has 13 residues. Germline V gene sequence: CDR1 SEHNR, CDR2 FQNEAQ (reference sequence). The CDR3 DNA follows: TGTGCCAGCAGCTTAGCGGGGGGACAGGGCCCCAGCTTC. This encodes CASSLAGGQGPSF.

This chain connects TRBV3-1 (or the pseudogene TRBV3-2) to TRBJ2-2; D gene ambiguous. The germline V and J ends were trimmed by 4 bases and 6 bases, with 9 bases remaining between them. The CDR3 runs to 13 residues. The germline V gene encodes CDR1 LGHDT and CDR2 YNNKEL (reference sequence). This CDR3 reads CASSPIVSGELFF. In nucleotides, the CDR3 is TGTGCCAGCAGCCCCATAGTGTCCGGGGAGCTGTTTTTT.

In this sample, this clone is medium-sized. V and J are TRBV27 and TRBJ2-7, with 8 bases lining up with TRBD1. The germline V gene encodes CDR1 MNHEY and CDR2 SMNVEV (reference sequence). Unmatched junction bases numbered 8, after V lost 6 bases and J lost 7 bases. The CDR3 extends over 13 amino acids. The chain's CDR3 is CASSPTGAGEQYF. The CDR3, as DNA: TGTGCCAGCAGCCCGACAGGGGCGGGGGAGCAGTACTTC.

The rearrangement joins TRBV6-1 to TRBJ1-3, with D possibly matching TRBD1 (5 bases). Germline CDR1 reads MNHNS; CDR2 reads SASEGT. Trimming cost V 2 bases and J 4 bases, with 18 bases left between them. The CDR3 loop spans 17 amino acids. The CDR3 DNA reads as TGTGCCAGCAGTGAACGGTGGGGAGGGGACGGCGGAAACACCATATATTTT. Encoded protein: CASSERWGGDGGNTIYF.

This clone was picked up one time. In DNA, the CDR3 is TGCGCCAGCAGCTTGGCAGGGGACGCTAGCTACGAGCAGTACTTC. The encoded protein is CASSLAGDASYEQYF. The chain has TRBV5-1 and TRBJ2-7; D perhaps matches TRBD1 (6 bases). Germline V gene data show CDR1 as SGHRS and CDR2 as YFSETQ. This CDR3 is built from 15 residues. V was clipped by 0 bases and J by 3 bases, with 13 bases between them.

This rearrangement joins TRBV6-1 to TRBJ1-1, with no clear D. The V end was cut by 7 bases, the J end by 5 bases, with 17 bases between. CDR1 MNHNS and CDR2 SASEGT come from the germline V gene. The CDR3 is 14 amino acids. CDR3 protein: CASTPLGERTEAFF. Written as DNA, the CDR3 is TGTGCCAGCACCCCCCTCGGGGAGAGAACTGAAGCTTTCTTT.

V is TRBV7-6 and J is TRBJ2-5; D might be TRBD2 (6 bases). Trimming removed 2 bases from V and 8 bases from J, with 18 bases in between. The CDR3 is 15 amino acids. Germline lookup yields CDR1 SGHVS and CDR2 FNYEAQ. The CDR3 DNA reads TGTGCCAGCAGCTTACAGGCCGCGCGGGGTTCCACCCAGTACTTC. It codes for CASSLQAARGSTQYF.

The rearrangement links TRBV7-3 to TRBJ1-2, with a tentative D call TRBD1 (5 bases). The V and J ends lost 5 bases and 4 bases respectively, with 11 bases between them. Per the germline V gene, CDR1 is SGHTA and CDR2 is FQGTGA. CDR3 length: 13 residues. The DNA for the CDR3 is TGTGCCAGCAGCCCGGGACTCATCTATGGCTACACCTTC. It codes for CASSPGLIYGYTF.